A single sample gave rise to the 12 T cell receptor beta chains below, sequenced in a study of T-cell reconstitution after alpha-beta-depleted transplantation in children. Preparing the TCRbeta library involved the use of unique molecular identifiers. TCRdb re-called the PCR reads with MiXCR, one entry per CDR3 protein. The sample lists 400,000 to 500,000 distinct CDR3 sequences; around 9.9% were seen once. Here the sequenced sample was PBMCs from the stem cell graft donor, taken from the stem cell graft. The receptors shown here come from a human donor who donated a stem cell graft to a child with acute myeloid leukemia.

The chain uses TRBV15 and TRBJ2-3; the match to TRBD2 covers 10 bases. This CDR3 comprises 17 residues. Germline trimming cut 8 bases from V and 3 bases from J; bases unmatched to any gene: 14. Germline assignment: CDR1 LNHNV and CDR2 YYDKDF (reference sequence). The CDR3 loop reads CATRGWTSGTLTDTQYF. The DNA of the CDR3 is TGTGCCACCCGGGGGTGGACTAGCGGCACATTAACAGATACGCAGTATTTT. Together with reference TRBV15 and TRBJ2-3, the CDR3 gives the full variable domain: DAMVIQNPRYQVTQFGKPVTLSCSQTLNHNVMYWYQQKSSQAPKLLFHYYDKDFNNEADTPDNFQSRRPNTSFCFLDIRSPGLGDTAMYLCATRGWTSGTLTDTQYFGPGTRLTVL.

The V call is TRBV11-2, the J call TRBJ2-3, with 9 nucleotides matching TRBD1. Losses at the gene ends were 5 bases for V and 5 bases for J; bases not matched to a gene: 8. CDR1 and CDR2 from the germline V gene are SGHAT and FQNNGV. The CDR3 has 15 residues. CDR3 sequence: CASSPQGDRVDTQYF. The DNA for the CDR3 is TGTGCCAGCAGCCCCCAAGGGGACAGGGTAGATACGCAGTATTTT.

Notes on this clonotype: A junction boundary mismatches the germline segment, possibly from a read error. The chain combines TRBV5-1 with TRBJ1-2; 8 bases agree with TRBD1. The CDR3 extends over 15 amino acids. The germline gives CDR1 SGHRS, CDR2 YFSETQ. The CDR3 DNA reads as TGCGCCAGCAGTTTGGACAGGGATTACGGCTATGGCTACACCTTC. Protein sequence: CASSLDRDYGYGYTF.

The chain uses TRBV27 and TRBJ2-7, with D perhaps TRBD1 (6 bases). The CDR3 totals 13 residues. V was pared by 6 bases and J by 4 bases, with 13 bases between. From germline, CDR1 is MNHEY and CDR2 SMNVEV (reference sequence). The CDR3 DNA reads TGTGCCAGCAGCCCAGGGGTTTTGTACGAGCAGTACTTC. Translation gives CASSPGVLYEQYF.

This clonotype showed up just a few times. The chain is built from TRBV9 and TRBJ2-1, with 10 positions matching TRBD2. CDR3 length: 15 amino acids. With V trimmed by 3 bases and J by 4 bases, 4 bases remained unmatched. Germline values: CDR1 SGDLS, CDR2 YYNGEE. CDR3 sequence (DNA): TGTGCCAGCAGCGGAACTAGCGGGAATTACAATGAGCAGTTCTTC. This codes for CASSGTSGNYNEQFF.

This clonotype was counted ten times or more. The rearrangement joins TRBV29-1 to TRBJ2-1; 7 bases fit TRBD2. With 2 bases clipped from V and 11 bases from J, the junction kept 9 bases outside the gene matches. Germline lookup yields CDR1 SQVTM and CDR2 ANQGSEA. The CDR3 loop spans 13 amino acids. The CDR3 DNA is TGCAGCGTTGAAATTACGGGACTACTAAAGCAGTTCTTC. Translation: CSVEITGLLKQFF.

The J gene is TRBJ2-5, the V gene TRBV5-1, with TRBD1 matching 10 bases. Germline loops: CDR1 SGHRS, CDR2 YFSETQ. The CDR3 contains 13 residues. The V gene end was trimmed by 4 bases and the J gene end by 5 bases; junction bases not matched to a gene: 2. CDR3 sequence (DNA): TGCGCCAGCAGCGTGACAGGGGGCGAGACCCAGTACTTC. It codes for CASSVTGGETQYF.

In its sample, this clonotype was seen many times. This chain links TRBV11-2 with TRBJ2-3; 14 bases match TRBD2. V gave up 5 bases and J gave up 2 bases; unmatched junction bases: 12. The germline V gene has CDR1 SGHAT and CDR2 FQNNGV. The CDR3 length is 19 residues. The CDR3 is CASSQGLAGVSFSTDTQYF. The CDR3 region has the DNA TGTGCCAGCAGCCAGGGACTAGCGGGAGTAAGCTTTTCCACAGATACGCAGTATTTT.

A few counts support this clonotype. One junction end does not reproduce the germline sequence, and a read error may be involved. This chain connects TRBV7-2 to TRBJ1-6; 7 positions agree with TRBD1. The germline V gene encodes CDR1 SGHTA and CDR2 FQGNSA. The CDR3 is 15 amino acids. CDR3 bases: TGTGCCAGCAGCTTATTCGGACAGGATAAGTCACCCCTCCACTTT. This encodes CASSLFGQDKSPLHF.

J is TRBJ1-2 and V is TRBV12-3 or TRBV12-4; 7 bases match TRBD1. This CDR3 contains 13 residues. V dropped 5 bases and J dropped 5; count of bases not matched to a gene: 5. The CDR3 bases are TGTGCCAGCAGTCCCACAGGGGATTATGGCTACACCTTC. Its translation: CASSPTGDYGYTF.

This clonotype has only a few counts. The chain joins TRBV27 to TRBJ2-5; D may be TRBD2 (5 bases). Germline values: CDR1 MNHEY, CDR2 SMNVEV (reference sequence). This CDR3 has 13 amino acids. Between the trimmed V and J ends, which lost 4 bases and 5 bases, there was a span of 11 bases. This chain's CDR3 is CASSWTWKETQYF. The CDR3 DNA sequence: TGTGCCAGCAGTTGGACTTGGAAGGAGACCCAGTACTTC.

V and J are TRBV5-1 and TRBJ1-2; D unresolved. V shed 0 bases and J shed 0 bases, with 9 bases lying between them. There are 15 residues in the CDR3. Germline V gene sequence: CDR1 SGHRS, CDR2 YFSETQ. The CDR3 is CASSLGATANYGYTF. The CDR3, as DNA: TGCGCCAGCAGCTTGGGGGCCACCGCTAACTATGGCTACACCTTC.